This T cell receptor (beta chain) was sequenced during a study of T-cell reconstitution after alpha-beta-depleted transplantation in children (dated by TCRdb to 2015 to 2016). Study-wide context: T-cell immune reconstitution after TCRalphabeta/CD19-depleted allogeneic hematopoietic cell transplantation in children was quantitatively tracked in the study by means of TCR repertoire profiling.

Library generation was performed with PCR. Sequencing used an Illumina HiSeq 2500. Molecular barcoding was employed in the preparation of TCR libraries, with unique molecular identifiers being used to normalize TCRbeta repertoire quantification. Clones were called with MiXCR by TCRdb after fastp trimmed the public reads at Q25, and only in-frame beta chains were retained. Entries are consolidated by CDR3 protein sequence, retaining the most common genes and DNA. The sample table contains 350,000 to 400,000 distinct CDR3 sequences; only one count was recorded for roughly 15% of them. The ten largest make up over 3.5% of the sample. In this sample, this clonotype turned up a few times. Its antigen is unknown. Base quality data are lacking; no much larger clone is found one base away. Between the V and J ends, shortened by 3 bases and 15 bases respectively, the junction contains 12 bases. The cysteine opens and the phenylalanine closes a CDR3 of 12 amino acids. Solely the CDR3 DNA is kept, with 36 bases framed from the first base. In the germline V gene, CDR1 corresponds to MNHEY and CDR2 to SVGAGI.

The chain is assembled from TRBV6-5 and TRBJ1-6; D gene: possibly TRBD1, on 5 matching bases. The receptor's source is a human donor who donated a stem cell graft to a child with Fanconi anemia. The sample was PBMCs, taken from the stem cell graft. The CDR3 protein is CASSYPGGVLHF. The sequenced DNA is TGTGCCAGCAGTTATCCCGGGGGAGTCCTCCACTTT.